Below are 28 T cell receptor beta chains sequenced from a single sample in a study of blood T cell repertoires in COVID-19. TCRdb's table, derived via immunoSEQ multiplex PCR, lists solely in-frame clones and lacks some. This table holds tens of thousands of clones, around 77% found once. The material sequenced was peripheral blood. Receptors originate from a woman at least 80 years old with acute or convalescent COVID-19.

V and J are TRBV3-1 (or the pseudogene TRBV3-2) and TRBJ1-2; 7 bases are a match to TRBD1. Looked up from germline, CDR1 is LGHDT and CDR2 is YNNKEL (reference sequence). The CDR3 loop spans 19 amino acids. J was trimmed by 4 bases and V by 1 base; bases with no gene match: 18. The CDR3 region has the DNA TGTGCCAGCAGCCAAGCGTCCCTAACTTCCCTGGACAGGCGCTATGGCTACACCTTC. Translation: CASSQASLTSLDRRYGYTF.

This sequence joins TRBV6-5 and TRBJ1-3, with 7 bases identical to TRBD1. The CDR3 contains 15 residues. Trimming at V came to 0 bases and at J to 2 bases, leaving 1 base not matched to a gene. Per the germline V gene, CDR1 is MNHEY and CDR2 is SVGAGI. In nucleotides, the CDR3 is TGTGCCAGCAGTTACTCGACAGGGACTGGAAACACCATATATTTT. Translating gives CASSYSTGTGNTIYF.

There are a few counts of this clone. The V call is TRBV4-1, the J call TRBJ2-2; 7 nucleotides line up with TRBD2. V gave up 4 bases and J gave up 7 bases; unmatched junction bases: 3. CDR1 MGHRA and CDR2 YSYEKL come from the germline V gene. The CDR3 totals 13 residues. CDR3 sequence (DNA): TGCGCCAGCAGCCGTTGGGGGGGCGGGGAGCTGTTTTTT. Amino acid sequence: CASSRWGGGELFF.

This clone was observed once. J is TRBJ2-1 and V is TRBV29-1; D gene uncertain. The CDR3 spans 10 residues. Germline V lookup: CDR1 SQVTM, CDR2 ANQGSEA. V gave up 5 bases and J gave up 8 bases, with 7 bases separating them. The CDR3 nucleotides are TGCAGCGTTCAGGATCATGAGCAGTTCTTC. This gives the protein CSVQDHEQFF.

The rearrangement joins TRBV2 to TRBJ2-7, with D hard to call. V lost 3 bases and J 0 bases, leaving 9 bases between the germline ends. The CDR3 has 14 amino acids. Germline values: CDR1 SNHLY, CDR2 FYNNEI. The CDR3 region has the DNA TGTGCCAGCAGTGAGGAGCGAGACTCCTACGAGCAGTACTTC. Residues: CASSEERDSYEQYF.

The sample holds a few counts of this clone. The chain employs TRBV2 and TRBJ2-5; D is possibly TRBD2 (8 bases). Between the trimmed V and J ends, which lost 7 bases and 9 bases, there was a span of 18 bases. In germline, CDR1 is SNHLY, CDR2 FYNNEI. The CDR3 contains 13 residues. CDR3 region: CASKLAVQGAQYF. The DNA for the CDR3 is TGTGCCAGCAAACTAGCGGTGCAGGGGGCCCAGTACTTC.

This chain joins TRBV4-2 and TRBJ2-5; 10 positions agree with TRBD2. This CDR3 spans 16 amino acids. Per the germline V gene, CDR1 is LGHNA and CDR2 is YNFKEQ. V shed 1 base and J 9 bases; nucleotides not matched to a gene: 11. DNA of the CDR3: TGTGCCAGCAGCCAAGCAACCGGGACTAGCGCGTCCCCCCAGTACTTC. Protein: CASSQATGTSASPQYF.

This rearrangement joins TRBV19 to TRBJ1-1; D unresolved. V shed 6 bases and J shed 4 bases, with 18 bases lying between them. The germline gives CDR1 LNHDA, CDR2 SQIVND (reference sequence). The CDR3 is 15 residues long. CDR3 in amino acids: CASSGFALISTEAFF. DNA of the CDR3: TGTGCCAGTAGCGGTTTTGCCCTTATTAGCACTGAAGCTTTCTTT.

The chain employs TRBV29-1 and TRBJ2-7; D is possibly TRBD2 (5 bases). This CDR3 region has 12 residues. Per the germline V gene, CDR1 is SQVTM and CDR2 is ANQGSEA. V lost 5 bases to trimming and J lost 2 bases, with 10 bases between them. CDR3 sequence: CSVRLATYEQYF. In nucleotides, the CDR3 is TGCAGCGTTCGGCTAGCCACCTACGAGCAGTACTTC.

This clone was picked up one time. This chain connects TRBV3-1 (or the pseudogene TRBV3-2) to TRBJ1-3; D gene ambiguous. Trimming pared 4 bases from V and 1 base from J, leaving 11 bases between. CDR1 is LGHDT, CDR2 YNNKEL, per germline (reference sequence). CDR3 length: 15 amino acids. The CDR3 reads CASSPRGVSGNTIYF. For the CDR3, the DNA is TGTGCCAGCAGCCCCCGAGGAGTATCTGGAAACACCATATATTTT.

CDR3 loop: CASSLGGRQSGGYTF. CDR3 bases: TGTGCCAGCAGCTTAGGTGGCAGGCAATCGGGGGGCTACACCTTC. The chain recombines TRBV7-9 with TRBJ1-2; D unresolved. This CDR3 spans 15 amino acids. Trimming left V 1 base short and J 8 bases short, with 17 bases between. Per the germline V gene, CDR1 is SEHNR and CDR2 is FQNEAQ (reference sequence).

The chain combines TRBV25-1 with TRBJ2-7; 8 bases agree with TRBD1. J gave up 3 bases and V 8 bases, and 15 bases lay outside the gene matches. This CDR3 has 16 residues. From germline, CDR1 is MGHDK and CDR2 SYGVNS. CDR3 nucleotide sequence: TGTGCCAGCCGGGGACAGGCCACGGAGGGGGACTACGAGCAGTACTTC. It is translated as CASRGQATEGDYEQYF.

The chain joins TRBV5-1 to TRBJ1-4; D gene uncertain. CDR3 length: 13 amino acids. Germline assignment: CDR1 SGHRS and CDR2 YFSETQ. V lost 4 bases and J lost 6, with 10 bases in between. The CDR3 region has the DNA TGCGCCAGCAGCCCCGGCGGTTATGAAAAACTGTTTTTT. This sequence encodes CASSPGGYEKLFF.

The chain recombines TRBV29-1 with TRBJ1-2; D call uncertain. Trimming pared 3 bases from V and 4 bases from J, leaving 6 bases between. Per the germline V gene, CDR1 is SQVTM and CDR2 is ANQGSEA. The CDR3 runs 11 residues. This CDR3 reads CSVERIYGYTF. DNA for the CDR3: TGCAGCGTTGAGAGGATCTATGGCTACACCTTC.

The chain uses TRBV13 and TRBJ2-3; D not certain. Between the trimmed V and J ends, which lost 5 bases and 1 base, there was a span of 10 bases. The CDR3 loop spans 14 amino acids. The V gene's germline CDR1 is PRHDT and CDR2 FYEKMQ (reference sequence). The DNA for the CDR3 is TGTGCCAGCAGCCCCCCCCGGGGCACAGATACGCAGTATTTT. It translates to CASSPPRGTDTQYF. The full variable domain, its missing parts supplied by reference TRBV13 and TRBJ2-3, is AAGVIQSPRHLIKEKRETATLKCYPIPRHDTVYWYQQGPGQDPQFLISFYEKMQSDKGSIPDRFSAQQFSDYHSELNMSSLELGDSALYFCASSPPRGTDTQYFGPGTRLTVL.

This chain uses TRBV7-6 with TRBJ2-1, with 9 bases that match TRBD2. The length of the CDR3 is 15 residues. Germline V gene lookup returns CDR1 SGHVS and CDR2 FNYEAQ. The V segment lost 4 bases and the J segment 7 bases; nucleotides outside the gene matches: 8. CDR3 bases: TGTGCCAGCAGCTCAACAGTGCGGGAGGGTAATGAGCAGTTCTTC. Translation: CASSSTVREGNEQFF.

The genes are TRBV29-1 and TRBJ1-4; 8 nucleotides match TRBD1. The CDR3 is 13 amino acids. V shed 3 bases, J shed 8 bases, and the junction held 5 bases outside the gene matches. CDR1 and CDR2 from the germline V gene are SQVTM and ANQGSEA. Here the CDR3 DNA reads TGCAGCGTTGACCCAGGGGGCAGGGAAAAACTGTTTTTT. Amino acid sequence: CSVDPGGREKLFF. Complete variable domain (other parts from reference TRBV29-1 and TRBJ1-4): SAVISQKPSRDICQRGTSLTIQCQVDSQVTMMFWYRQQPGQSLTLIATANQGSEATYESGFVIDKFPISRPNLTFSTLTVSNMSPEDSSIYLCSVDPGGREKLFFGSGTQLSVL.

This clone was detected once. This sample also contains other DNA sequences that code for the same CDR3. The rearrangement links TRBV15 to TRBJ2-3; 8 nucleotides align to TRBD2. Germline values: CDR1 LNHNV, CDR2 YYDKDF (reference sequence). The CDR3 consists of 15 residues. The ends lost 0 bases at V and 4 bases at J; junction bases unmatched: 3. The CDR3 loop reads CATSRDSGGADTQYF. In DNA, the CDR3 is TGTGCCACCAGCAGAGATTCGGGGGGGGCAGATACGCAGTATTTT.

The chain recombines TRBV30 with TRBJ1-1; D may be TRBD1 (5 bases). Trimming removed 4 bases at V and 1 base at J, with 7 bases between. The CDR3 has 12 amino acids. Germline CDR1 GTSNPN, CDR2 SVGIG (reference sequence). In DNA form, the CDR3 reads TGTGCCTGGATTACAGGGAACACTGAAGCTTTCTTT. This encodes CAWITGNTEAFF.

The chain combines TRBV5-1 with TRBJ1-1; 11 bases fit TRBD1. J was trimmed by 4 bases and V by 5 bases; bases with no gene match: 7. This CDR3 has 15 residues. Germline CDR1 is SGHRS and CDR2 is YFSETQ. CDR3 coding DNA: TGCGCCAGCAGAGGGACAGGGGGATATGGCACTGAAGCTTTCTTT. Translating gives CASRGTGGYGTEAFF.

The V and J genes are TRBV11-2 and TRBJ2-1; no clear D gene. Trimming took 0 bases from V and 6 from J, leaving 6 bases between them. Germline V lookup: CDR1 SGHAT, CDR2 FQNNGV. The CDR3 is 13 amino acids. CDR3 nucleotide sequence: TGTGCCAGCAGCTTAGAGACAACCAATGAGCAGTTCTTC. Encoded protein: CASSLETTNEQFF.

The CDR3 DNA is TGTGCCAGCGGGGGGCTAGCGGGAGGAGATACGCAGTATTTT. Protein product: CASGGLAGGDTQYF. The chain recombines TRBV2 with TRBJ2-3; 11 positions agree with TRBD2. Germline CDR1 reads SNHLY; CDR2 reads FYNNEI. V shed 8 bases and J 5 bases; nucleotides not matched to a gene: 6. CDR3 length: 14 amino acids.

The V and J genes are TRBV6-5 and TRBJ2-1; the D gene is possibly TRBD1 (6 bases). CDR3 size: 16 residues. Germline CDR1 and CDR2: MNHEY and SVGAGI. V lost 0 bases and J lost 8, with 17 bases in between. The CDR3 DNA is TGTGCCAGCAGTTACTCGCTCCACCCCGAGGGGGATGAGCAGTTCTTC. Its protein product is CASSYSLHPEGDEQFF.

The chain carries TRBV5-1 and TRBJ1-1, with 7 bases that match TRBD1. CDR1 and CDR2 from the germline V gene are SGHRS and YFSETQ. V lost 4 bases and J lost 0; bases outside the gene matches: 6. CDR3 length: 15 amino acids. The CDR3 sequence: CASSTPTGMNTEAFF. For the CDR3, the DNA is TGCGCCAGCAGCACCCCGACAGGGATGAACACTGAAGCTTTCTTT.

Concerning this clone: Other DNA sequences in the sample encode the same CDR3. The chain employs TRBV11-3 and TRBJ1-3; 8 bases map to TRBD1. Looked up from germline, CDR1 is SGHNT and CDR2 is YENEEA. Trimming at V came to 5 bases and at J to 2 bases, leaving 5 bases not matched to a gene. The CDR3 is made up of 15 amino acids. The CDR3 here is CASSPGQGPGNTIYF. The CDR3 nucleotides read TGTGCCAGCAGCCCTGGACAGGGCCCTGGAAACACCATATATTTT.

This rearrangement joins TRBV6-5 to TRBJ2-3; TRBD2 matches 8 bases. From germline, CDR1 is MNHEY and CDR2 SVGAGI. The CDR3 loop spans 14 amino acids. V lost 10 bases, J lost 5 bases, and 11 bases stayed unmatched. CDR3 residues: CATGTRQSGDTQYF. CDR3 in DNA: TGTGCCACCGGGACTAGACAATCAGGAGATACGCAGTATTTT.

The V and J genes are TRBV4-1 and TRBJ1-1; 12 nucleotides line up with TRBD1. Germline CDR1 reads MGHRA; CDR2 reads YSYEKL. The CDR3 length is 18 residues. V lost 4 bases and J lost 3; bases outside the gene matches: 12. The chain's CDR3 is CASSLFPGTGGYDTEAFF. The CDR3 DNA reads TGCGCCAGCAGCCTCTTTCCTGGGACAGGGGGCTACGACACTGAAGCTTTCTTT.

This clone was seen at least ten times. V usage is TRBV25-1 and J usage is TRBJ1-6, with TRBD1 matching over 12 bases. CDR1 is MGHDK and CDR2 is SYGVNS in the germline V gene. The CDR3 covers 17 residues. Trimming removed 4 bases from V and 2 bases from J; junction bases left unmatched: 3. The DNA for the CDR3 is TGTGCCAGCAGTGCCGGGACAGGGGGCGCCTATAATTCACCCCTCCACTTT. Translated: CASSAGTGGAYNSPLHF.